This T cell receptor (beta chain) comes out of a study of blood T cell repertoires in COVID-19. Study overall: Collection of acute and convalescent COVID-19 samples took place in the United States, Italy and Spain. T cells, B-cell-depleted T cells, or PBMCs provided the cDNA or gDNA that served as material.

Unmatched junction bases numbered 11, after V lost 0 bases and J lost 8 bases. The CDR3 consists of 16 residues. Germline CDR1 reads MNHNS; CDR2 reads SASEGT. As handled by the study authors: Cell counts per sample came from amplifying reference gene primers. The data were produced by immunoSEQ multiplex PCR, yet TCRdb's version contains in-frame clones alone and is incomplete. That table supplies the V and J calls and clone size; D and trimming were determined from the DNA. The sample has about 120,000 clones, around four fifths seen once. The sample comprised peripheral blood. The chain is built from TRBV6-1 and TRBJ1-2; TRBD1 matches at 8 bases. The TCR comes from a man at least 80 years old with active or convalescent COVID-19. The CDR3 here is CASSEALLWTGIGYTF. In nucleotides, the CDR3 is TGTGCCAGCAGTGAAGCGCTTCTATGGACAGGGATCGGCTACACCTTC.